The 4 T cell receptor beta chains in this list originate from one sample, sequenced in a study of brain T cells in children with intractable seizures. Assay: immunoSEQ multiplex PCR; the TCRdb copy retains only in-frame clones and omits some. Of under 150,000 clones listed, 94% were seen once; the top ten hold 3.8%. The sample in question was peripheral blood, obtained at surgery. These receptors were taken from a boy in the first two years of life with hemimegalencephaly and intractable seizures.

The rearrangement uses TRBV29-1 and TRBJ2-4, with 8 bases lining up with TRBD1. The ends lost 5 bases at V and 1 base at J; junction bases unmatched: 13. The CDR3 spans 17 residues. Germline CDR1 SQVTM, CDR2 ANQGSEA. The CDR3 DNA follows: TGCAGCGTTCGACTTCAGACAGGGGTGGTCGCCAAAAACATTCAGTACTTC. Amino acids: CSVRLQTGVVAKNIQYF.

As to this clone: This CDR3 is also generated by other DNA sequences in the sample. V usage is TRBV10-2 and J usage is TRBJ2-7, with TRBD2 matching 10 bases. Germline values: CDR1 WSHSY, CDR2 SAAADI. The CDR3 has 13 residues. V was clipped by 5 bases and J by 3 bases; unmatched bases: 1. The CDR3 DNA sequence: TGCGCCAGCAGTAGCGGGAGGGACTACGAGCAGTACTTC. This encodes CASSSGRDYEQYF.

The rearrangement uses TRBV11-3 and TRBJ2-3, with 10 bases matching TRBD1. Germline assignment: CDR1 SGHNT and CDR2 YENEEA. The CDR3 contains 18 residues. V lost 5 bases to trimming and J lost 3 bases; unmatched junction nucleotides: 14. This chain's CDR3 is CASSRLVGQGKVTDTQYF. DNA for the CDR3: TGTGCCAGCAGCCGGCTAGTGGGACAGGGGAAAGTAACAGATACGCAGTATTTT.

The J gene is TRBJ1-4, the V gene TRBV7-9, with 7 bases that match TRBD1. Germline CDR1 is SEHNR and CDR2 is FQNEAQ (reference sequence). The length of the CDR3 is 16 residues. V dropped 5 bases and J dropped 6; count of bases not matched to a gene: 12. Here the CDR3 DNA reads TGTGCCAGCAGCCCCATTACAGGGGTAGAGGATGAAAAACTGTTTTTT. This codes for CASSPITGVEDEKLFF.